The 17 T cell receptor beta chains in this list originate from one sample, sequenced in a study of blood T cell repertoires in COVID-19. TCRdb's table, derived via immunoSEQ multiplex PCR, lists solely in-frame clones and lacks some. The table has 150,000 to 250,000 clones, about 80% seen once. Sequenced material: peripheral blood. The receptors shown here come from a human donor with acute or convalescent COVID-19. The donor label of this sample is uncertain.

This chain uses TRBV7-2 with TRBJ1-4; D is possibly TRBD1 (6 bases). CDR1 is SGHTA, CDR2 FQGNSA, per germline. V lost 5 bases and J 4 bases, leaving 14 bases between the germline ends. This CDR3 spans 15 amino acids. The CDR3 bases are TGTGCCAGCAGCCCTCAGACAGGCCTTAATGAAAAACTGTTTTTT. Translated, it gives CASSPQTGLNEKLFF. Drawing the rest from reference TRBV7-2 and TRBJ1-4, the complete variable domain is GAGVSQSPSNKVTEKGKDVELRCDPISGHTALYWYRQSLGQGLEFLIYFQGNSAPDKSGLPSDRFSAERTGGSVSTLTIQRTQQEDSAVYLCASSPQTGLNEKLFFGSGTQLSVL.

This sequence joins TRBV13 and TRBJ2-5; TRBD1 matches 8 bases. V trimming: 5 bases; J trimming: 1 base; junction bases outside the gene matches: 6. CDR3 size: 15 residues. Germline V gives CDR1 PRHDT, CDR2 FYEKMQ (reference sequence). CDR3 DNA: TGTGCCAGCAGCATAACCGGACAGGGCCAAGAGACCCAGTACTTC. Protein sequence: CASSITGQGQETQYF.

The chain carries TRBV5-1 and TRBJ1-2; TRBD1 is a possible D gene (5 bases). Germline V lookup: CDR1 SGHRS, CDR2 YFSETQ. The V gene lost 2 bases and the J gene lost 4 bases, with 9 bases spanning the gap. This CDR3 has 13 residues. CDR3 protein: CASSFGASYGYTF. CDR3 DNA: TGCGCCAGCAGCTTTGGGGCCTCCTATGGCTACACCTTC.

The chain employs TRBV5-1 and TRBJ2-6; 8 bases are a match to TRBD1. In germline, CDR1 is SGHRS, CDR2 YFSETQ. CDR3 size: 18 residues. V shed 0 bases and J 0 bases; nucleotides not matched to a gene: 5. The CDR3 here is CASSLAGTGASGANVLTF. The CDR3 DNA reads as TGCGCCAGCAGCTTGGCCGGGACAGGAGCCTCTGGGGCCAACGTCCTGACTTTC.

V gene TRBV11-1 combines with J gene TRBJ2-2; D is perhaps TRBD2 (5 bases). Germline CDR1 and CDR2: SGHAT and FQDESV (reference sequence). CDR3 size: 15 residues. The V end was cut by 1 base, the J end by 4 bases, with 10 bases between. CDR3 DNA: TGTGCCAGCAGCTTAGGTGAGGGCGGCACCGGGGAGCTGTTTTTT. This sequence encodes CASSLGEGGTGELFF.

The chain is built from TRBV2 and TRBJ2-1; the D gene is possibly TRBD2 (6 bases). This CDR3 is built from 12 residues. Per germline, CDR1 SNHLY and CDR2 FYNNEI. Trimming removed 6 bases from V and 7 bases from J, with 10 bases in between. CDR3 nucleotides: TGTGCCAGCAGACTGACTAGAAATGAGCAGTTCTTC. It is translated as CASRLTRNEQFF.

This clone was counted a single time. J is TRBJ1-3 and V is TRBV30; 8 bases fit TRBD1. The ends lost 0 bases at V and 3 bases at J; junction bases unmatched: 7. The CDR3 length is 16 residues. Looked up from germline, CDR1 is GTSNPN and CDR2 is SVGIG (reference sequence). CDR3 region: CAWSVPTGAVGNTIYF. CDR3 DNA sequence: TGTGCCTGGAGTGTACCGACAGGGGCGGTTGGAAACACCATATATTTT.

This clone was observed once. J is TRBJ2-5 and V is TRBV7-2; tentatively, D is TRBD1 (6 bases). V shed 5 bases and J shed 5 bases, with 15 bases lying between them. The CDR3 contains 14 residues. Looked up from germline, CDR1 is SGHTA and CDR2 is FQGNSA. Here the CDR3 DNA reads TGTGCCAGCAGCCGGGACATCGGAGCGGAGACCCAGTACTTC. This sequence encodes CASSRDIGAETQYF. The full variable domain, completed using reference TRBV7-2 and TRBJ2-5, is GAGVSQSPSNKVTEKGKDVELRCDPISGHTALYWYRQSLGQGLEFLIYFQGNSAPDKSGLPSDRFSAERTGGSVSTLTIQRTQQEDSAVYLCASSRDIGAETQYFGPGTRLLVL.

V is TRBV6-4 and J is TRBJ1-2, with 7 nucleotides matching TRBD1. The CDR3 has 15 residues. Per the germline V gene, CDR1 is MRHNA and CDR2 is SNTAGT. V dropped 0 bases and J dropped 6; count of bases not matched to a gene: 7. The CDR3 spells CASSDSRYRGHGYTF. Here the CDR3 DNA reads TGTGCCAGCAGTGACTCGAGATACAGGGGTCATGGCTACACCTTC.

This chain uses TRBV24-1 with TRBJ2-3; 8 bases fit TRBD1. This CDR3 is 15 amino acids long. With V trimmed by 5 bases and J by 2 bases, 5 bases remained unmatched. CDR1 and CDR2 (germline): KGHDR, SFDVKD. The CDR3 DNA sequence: TGTGCCACCAGTGCCTCAGGGGGCCACACAGATACGCAGTATTTT. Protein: CATSASGGHTDTQYF.

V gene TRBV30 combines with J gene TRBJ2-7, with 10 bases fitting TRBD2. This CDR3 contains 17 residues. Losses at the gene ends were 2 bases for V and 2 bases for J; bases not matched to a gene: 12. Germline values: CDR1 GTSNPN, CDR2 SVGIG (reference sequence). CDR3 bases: TGTGCCTGGAGTCCATCGTATCTTCTAGCGGGAGCCTACGAGCAGTACTTC. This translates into CAWSPSYLLAGAYEQYF.

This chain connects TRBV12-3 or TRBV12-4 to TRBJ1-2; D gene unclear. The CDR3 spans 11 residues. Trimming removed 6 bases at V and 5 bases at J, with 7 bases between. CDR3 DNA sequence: TGTGCCAGCAGCCCATCATATGGCTACACCTTC. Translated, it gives CASSPSYGYTF.

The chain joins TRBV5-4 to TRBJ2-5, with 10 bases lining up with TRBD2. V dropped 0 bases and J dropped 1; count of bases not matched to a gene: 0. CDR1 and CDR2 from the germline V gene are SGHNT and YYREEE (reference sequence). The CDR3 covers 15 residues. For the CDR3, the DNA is TGTGCCAGCAGCTTGGGGACTAGCGGCCAAGAGACCCAGTACTTC. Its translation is CASSLGTSGQETQYF. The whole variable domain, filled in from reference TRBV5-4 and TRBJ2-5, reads ETGVTQSPTHLIKTRGQQVTLRCSSQSGHNTVSWYQQALGQGPQFIFQYYREEENGRGNFPPRFSGLQFPNYSSELNVNALELDDSALYLCASSLGTSGQETQYFGPGTRLLVL.

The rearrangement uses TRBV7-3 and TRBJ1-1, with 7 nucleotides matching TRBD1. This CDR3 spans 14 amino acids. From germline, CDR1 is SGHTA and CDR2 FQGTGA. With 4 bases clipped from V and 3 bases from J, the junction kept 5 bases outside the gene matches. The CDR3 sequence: CASSSTGRDTEAFF. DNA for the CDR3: TGTGCCAGCAGCTCGACAGGGAGAGACACTGAAGCTTTCTTT.

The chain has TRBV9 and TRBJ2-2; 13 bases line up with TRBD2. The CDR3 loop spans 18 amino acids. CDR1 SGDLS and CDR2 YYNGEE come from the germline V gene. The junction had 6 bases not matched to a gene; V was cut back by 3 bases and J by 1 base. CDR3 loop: CASSARTSGSLNTGELFF. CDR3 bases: TGTGCCAGCAGCGCCCGGACTAGCGGGAGTTTGAACACCGGGGAGCTGTTTTTT.

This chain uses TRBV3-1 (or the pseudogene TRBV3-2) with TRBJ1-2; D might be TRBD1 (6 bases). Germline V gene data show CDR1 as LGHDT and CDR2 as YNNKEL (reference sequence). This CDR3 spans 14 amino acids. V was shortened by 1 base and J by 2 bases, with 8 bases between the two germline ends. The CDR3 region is CASSQATGNYGYTF. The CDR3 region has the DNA TGTGCCAGCAGCCAAGCTACAGGGAACTATGGCTACACCTTC.

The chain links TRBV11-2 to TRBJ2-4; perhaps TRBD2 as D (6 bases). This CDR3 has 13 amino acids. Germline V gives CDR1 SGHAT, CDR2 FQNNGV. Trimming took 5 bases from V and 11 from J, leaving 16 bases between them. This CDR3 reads CASSPPGTGVQYF. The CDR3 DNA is TGTGCCAGCAGCCCCCCGGGGACGGGAGTTCAGTACTTC. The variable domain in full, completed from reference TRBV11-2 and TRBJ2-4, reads EAGVAQSPRYKIIEKRQSVAFWCNPISGHATLYWYQQILGQGPKLLIQFQNNGVVDDSQLPKDRFSAERLKGVDSTLKIQPAKLEDSAVYLCASSPPGTGVQYFGAGTRLSVL.